Here is one TCR beta chain with its context. Many counts were recorded for this clonotype. Its target antigen remains unknown. No much larger clone is present one base from it, and per-base qualities are unavailable. Reading from cysteine to phenylalanine, the CDR3 counts 16 amino acids. This entry keeps only the CDR3 DNA: 48 bases, framed from base 1. For CDR1 and CDR2, the germline V gene lists SGHRS and YFSETQ. Compared with germline, V lacks 4 bases and J lacks 1 base; bases without a gene match: 5. The entry originates in a study of T-cell reconstitution after alpha-beta-depleted transplantation in children (TCRdb year 2016). Concerning the study at large: The study quantitatively tracked T-cell immune reconstitution after TCRalphabeta/CD19-depleted allogeneic hematopoietic cell transplantation in children using TCR repertoire profiling.

The method was PCR. Instrument on record: Illumina HiSeq 2500. To normalize quantification of the TCRbeta repertoire, the TCR libraries were built with molecular barcoding that relied on unique molecular identifiers. TCRdb reprocessing: public reads trimmed at Q25 with fastp, clones called with MiXCR, in-frame beta chains kept. Here each entry gathers all rows of one CDR3 protein and keeps the most common genes and DNA. Recorded for this sample are 200,000 to 250,000 distinct CDR3 sequences; approximately 9.7% of them occurred a single time. The ten most abundant clones make up approximately 5% of the sample.

The sequences come from PBMCs from the stem cell graft donor, collected from the stem cell graft. The chain uses TRBV5-1 and TRBJ2-2, and TRBD1 matches 9 of the central bases. This TCR came from a human donor who donated a stem cell graft to a child with SCID. The CDR3 region: CASSPLGQGNTGELFF. The DNA sequence is given as TGCGCCAGCAGCCCGCTGGGACAGGGGAACACCGGGGAGCTGTTTTTT.